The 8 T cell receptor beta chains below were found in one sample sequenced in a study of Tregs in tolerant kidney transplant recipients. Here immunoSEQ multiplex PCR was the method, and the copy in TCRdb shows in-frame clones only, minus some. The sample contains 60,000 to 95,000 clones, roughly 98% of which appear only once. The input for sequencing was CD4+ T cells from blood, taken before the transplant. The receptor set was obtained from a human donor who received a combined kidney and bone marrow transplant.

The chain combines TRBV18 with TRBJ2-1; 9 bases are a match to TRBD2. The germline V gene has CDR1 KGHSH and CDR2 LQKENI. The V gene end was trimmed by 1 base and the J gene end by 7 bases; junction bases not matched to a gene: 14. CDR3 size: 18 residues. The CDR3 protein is CASSPRFLAGVFTNEQFF. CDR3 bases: TGTGCCAGCTCACCACGATTCTTAGCGGGGGTGTTTACGAATGAGCAGTTCTTC.

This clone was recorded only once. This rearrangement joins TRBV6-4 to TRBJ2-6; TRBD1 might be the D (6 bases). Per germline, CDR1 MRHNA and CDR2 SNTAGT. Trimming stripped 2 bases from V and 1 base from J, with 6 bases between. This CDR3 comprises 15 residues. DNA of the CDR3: TGTGCCAGCAGTGACCAGGGGTCTGGGGCCAACGTCCTGACTTTC. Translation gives CASSDQGSGANVLTF.

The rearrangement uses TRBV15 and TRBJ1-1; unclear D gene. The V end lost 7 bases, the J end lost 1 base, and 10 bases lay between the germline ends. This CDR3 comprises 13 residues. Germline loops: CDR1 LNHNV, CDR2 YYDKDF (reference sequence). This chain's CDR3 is CATTYQRNTEAFF. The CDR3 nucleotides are TGTGCCACCACCTACCAGCGGAACACTGAAGCTTTCTTT.

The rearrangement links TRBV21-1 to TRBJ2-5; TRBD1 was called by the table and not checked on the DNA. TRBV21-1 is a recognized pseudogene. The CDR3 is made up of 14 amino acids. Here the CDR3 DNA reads TGTGCCAGCCGAGGGACAAGGCGGGAAGAGACCCAGTACTTC. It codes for CASRGTRREETQYF.

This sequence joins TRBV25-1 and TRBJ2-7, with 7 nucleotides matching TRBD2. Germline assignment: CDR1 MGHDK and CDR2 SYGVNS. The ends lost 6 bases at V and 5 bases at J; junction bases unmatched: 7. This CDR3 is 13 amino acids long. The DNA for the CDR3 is TGTGCCAGCAGGCGGGCGGGGGATCACGAGCAGTACTTC. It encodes CASRRAGDHEQYF.

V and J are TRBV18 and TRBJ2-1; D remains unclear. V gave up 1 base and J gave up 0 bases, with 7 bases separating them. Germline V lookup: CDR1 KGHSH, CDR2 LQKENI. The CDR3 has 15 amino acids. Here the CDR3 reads CASSPRESSYNEQFF. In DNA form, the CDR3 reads TGTGCCAGCTCACCACGTGAGAGCTCCTACAATGAGCAGTTCTTC.

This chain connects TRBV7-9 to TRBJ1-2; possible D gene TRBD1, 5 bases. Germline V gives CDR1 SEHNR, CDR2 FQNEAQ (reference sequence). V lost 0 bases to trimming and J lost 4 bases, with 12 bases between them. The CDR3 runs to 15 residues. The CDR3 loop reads CASSLAGGDGYGYTF. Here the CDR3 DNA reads TGTGCCAGCAGCTTAGCGGGGGGAGACGGCTATGGCTACACCTTC.

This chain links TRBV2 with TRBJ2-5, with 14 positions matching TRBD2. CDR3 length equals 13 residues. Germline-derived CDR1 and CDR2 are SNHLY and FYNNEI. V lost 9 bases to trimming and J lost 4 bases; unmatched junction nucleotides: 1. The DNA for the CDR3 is TGTGCCAGGGGACTAGCGGGGGCAGAGACCCAGTACTTC. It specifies CARGLAGAETQYF.